Listed below are T cell receptor beta chains from one sample, sequenced in a study of cytomegalovirus exposure and HLA in healthy donors. Data came from immunoSEQ multiplex PCR; TCRdb stores just in-frame clones and leaves some out. The sample lists about 78,000 clones; about 80% were seen once. The sequenced material came from PBMCs. These receptors were taken from a woman aged 45-65 years in good health and CMV-seropositive. Each CDR3 is given with its conserved first and last residue. Fields, in order: V gene, clone size, D gene, J gene, CDR3 DNA, CDR3 protein. A D gene is named only where the DNA matches it firmly. Clone size is not always given. Where it is, it says once, few, many or a class for expanded clones.

TRBV7-9	-	TRBD1	TRBJ2-2	TGTTCCAGCAGCTTAGGCTCAGGGGGCAACACCGGGGAGCTGTTTTTT	CSSSLGSGGNTGELFF
TRBV28	-	-	TRBJ1-2	TGTGCCAGCCTCCAGGCAGGAACCAACTATGGCTACACCTTC	CASLQAGTNYGYTF
TRBV5-8	-	-	TRBJ1-5	TGTGCCAGCAGCTTCAGGGCTCAGCCCCAGCATTTT	CASSFRAQPQHF
TRBV7-4	-	-	TRBJ1-5	TGTGCCAGCAGCTTTTACCGGAGTCGCAATCAGCCCCAGCATTTT	CASSFYRSRNQPQHF
TRBV7-9	-	-	TRBJ2-1	TGTGCCAGCAGCTTAGGGGAGCGGGAGCAGTTCTTC	CASSLGEREQFF
TRBV6-1	-	-	TRBJ1-5	TGTGCCAGCAGCCGGGAGACTTCAAAACAGCCCCAGCATTTT	CASSRETSKQPQHF
TRBV9	-	TRBD2	TRBJ2-5	TGTGCCAGCAGTGAGATGAGCGGGAGGGCCGTAGAGACCCAGTACTTC	CASSEMSGRAVETQYF
TRBV30	-	TRBD2	TRBJ2-5	TGTGCCTGGAGTAAGCGGGAACAAGAGACCCAGTACTTC	CAWSKREQETQYF
TRBV5-6	once	TRBD2	TRBJ2-5	TGTGCCAGCAGCTTGGGCGGGGGAGAGACCCAGTACTTC	CASSLGGGETQYF
TRBV7-9	-	-	TRBJ1-3	TGTGCCAGCAGCTTAGAGGGACTTGGAAACACCATATATTTT	CASSLEGLGNTIYF
TRBV27	-	-	TRBJ2-1	TGTGCCAGCAGTTTATCGCGGGTCAGGGAGCAGTTCTTC	CASSLSRVREQFF
TRBV11-3	-	-	TRBJ2-5	TGTGCCAGCAGTAAGAGACAGCCCATCCAAGAGACCCAGTACTTC	CASSKRQPIQETQYF
TRBV2	few	TRBD1	TRBJ2-5	TGTGCCAGCACCCAGGGACAGGCGACGGAGACCCAGTACTTC	CASTQGQATETQYF
TRBV6-5	-	-	TRBJ2-7	TGTGCCAGCAGTTACTCTTACTCCTACGAGCAGTACTTC	CASSYSYSYEQYF
TRBV6-5	once	TRBD1	TRBJ2-1	TGTGCCAGCGCCGTGGGACAGAGTTTTTACAATGAGCAGTTCTTC	CASAVGQSFYNEQFF
TRBV28	-	TRBD1	TRBJ1-1	TGTGCCAGCAGTTTGGGACAGGGGCTGAACACTGAAGCTTTCTTT	CASSLGQGLNTEAFF